This T cell receptor (beta chain) was obtained from a study of T cell responses to AZD1222 COVID-19 vaccine (dated by TCRdb to about 2021). In the study overall: AZD1222 recipients whose second dose came at about 4 weeks and those whose second dose came at about 12 weeks were combined into one group, since spike-specific TCR depth and breadth did not differ between the two schedules. A total of around 240 trial participants underwent TCR sequencing, of whom 200 to 220 had received two doses of AZD1222 and about 25 had received two doses of the MenACWY control vaccine. Trial participants were enrolled by age into subgroups of 18-55, 56-69 and 70-plus years, and around 150, 29 and 61 TCR-sequenced participants, respectively, were included in these subgroups.

The CDR3 regions of human TCRbeta chains were subjected to immunosequencing. Per the authors' processing: TCRs in the repertoires were matched against a reference library of SARS-CoV-2-specific TCRs that had been generated with the MIRA antigen-specificity platform. Breadth was defined as the fraction of unique TCRs that were SARS-CoV-2-associated, and depth was defined as the fraction of total T cells that were SARS-CoV-2-associated. Using the MIRA data, every spike-specific TCR was mapped to the spike region that the TCR reacted to and assigned to either a CD4 or a CD8 class. Log10-transformed breadth and depth values were compared by one-way ANOVA with Sidak's multiple comparisons tests. TCRdb carries this immuneACCESS record with in-frame sequences only. Its versions omit some clonotypes, under half of them owing to an unresolved V gene in the studies checked, with the rest unexplained. V, J and clone size reflect that table, while D and trimming were determined from the DNA. In this sample the table shows around 150,000 clones, around nine tenths of which occur a single time. The ten largest clonotypes hold 5% of the sample.

About this clone: Which antigen it targets is not known. It has no much larger one-base neighbor in the sample; base qualities were not kept.

The germline V gene specifies LGHNA as CDR1 and YNFKEQ as CDR2. The cysteine opens and the phenylalanine closes a CDR3 of 19 amino acids. Only the CDR3 region is kept as DNA, spanning 57 bases read in frame from base 1. Trimming accounts for 0 bases at V and 4 bases at J, while the number of junction bases matched to no gene is 13. The sample's time point label is to be understood as: baseline before first vaccination. Vaccinee samples came from UK trials COV001 and COV002, including a single-blind randomized controlled phase 2/3 trial of AZD1222 (ChAdOx1 nCoV-19) in healthy adults. For TCRbeta chain sequencing, PBMC samples from trial participants were taken at day 0 and at day 28 after the second dose. Study-level results and caveats: Most participants were white British and females outnumbered males, and the authors suggested that clonal diversity may have been underestimated. Reportedly, almost half of the unique spike-specific TCRs recognized epitopes lying outside the regions that are mutated in the B.1.351 and B.1.1.7 variants. In the small 56-69-year group, the increase in depth fell short of significance, most likely because of low power. Because no day 14 peak-response samples were available, repertoires were characterized only after the peak T cell response. Conclusions about previously exposed vaccinees are limited because only 5 or 6 AZD1222 recipients were SARS-CoV-2 seropositive at baseline. A significant rise in spike-specific TCR breadth and depth was observed after two AZD1222 doses relative to day 0 and relative to MenACWY recipients. Vaccine-associated CD4 TCRs spanned the whole spike protein, with dominant responses in regions 160-218 and 743-854.

The sequences come from peripheral blood, collected on day 0 of AZD1222 vaccination. The source of this sequence is an adult in good health. The rearrangement joined TRBV4-2 to TRBJ2-7, and 12 junctional nucleotides match TRBD2. The DNA sequence is TGTGCCAGCAGCCAAGAGATGGTGGGGTGGACTAGCGGGATGTACGAGCAGTACTTC. This is translated as CASSQEMVGWTSGMYEQYF.